The 24 T cell receptor beta chains below all came from one sample that was sequenced in a study of T-cell memory formation after mild COVID-19. TCRdb used MiXCR to reprocess the 5' RACE reads, holding one entry per CDR3 protein. The sample has approximately 190,000 distinct CDR3 sequences; around 16% are singletons. Sample: PBMCs or a T cell subset sorted from them (not recorded which). These receptors all stem from an adult woman who had mild COVID-19 (a few samples of this study predate the infection). Cell type and time point are not known.

The V gene is TRBV24-1, the J gene TRBJ1-5; 8 nucleotides align to TRBD1. J gave up 5 bases and V 4 bases, and 6 bases lay outside the gene matches. The CDR3 extends over 15 amino acids. Per the germline V gene, CDR1 is KGHDR and CDR2 is SFDVKD. In DNA form, the CDR3 reads TGTGCCACCAGTGACCCTCACAGGGGGGATCAGCCCCAGCATTTT. Amino acid sequence: CATSDPHRGDQPQHF.

The V call is TRBV30, the J call TRBJ1-5; a weak D match, TRBD1 (6 bases). Germline CDR1 reads GTSNPN; CDR2 reads SVGIG (reference sequence). Trimming took 3 bases from V and 3 from J, leaving 9 bases between them. The CDR3 is made up of 13 amino acids. The CDR3 here is CAWSRGFNQPQHF. In DNA form, the CDR3 reads TGTGCCTGGAGCAGGGGCTTCAATCAGCCCCAGCATTTT.

J is TRBJ2-3 and V is TRBV12-3 or TRBV12-4, with 9 bases matching TRBD2. The J segment lost 2 bases and the V segment lost 5 bases, leaving 5 bases of the junction unmatched. This CDR3 comprises 15 residues. The CDR3, as DNA: TGTGCCAGCAGTAAGCGGGGGGCCCTCACAGATACGCAGTATTTT. Translated, it gives CASSKRGALTDTQYF.

Only a few counts were recorded for this clonotype. This chain connects TRBV18 to TRBJ1-1; 8 positions match TRBD1. CDR3 size: 16 residues. The germline gives CDR1 KGHSH, CDR2 LQKENI. V gave up 3 bases and J gave up 1 base; unmatched junction bases: 7. In nucleotides, the CDR3 is TGTGCCAGCTCACCTCACGGGGGACAGGAGAACACTGAAGCTTTCTTT. Translation gives CASSPHGGQENTEAFF.

The V and J genes are TRBV6-5 and TRBJ1-1, with a weak D call TRBD1 (6 bases). The germline V gene has CDR1 MNHEY and CDR2 SVGAGI. The CDR3 is 16 residues long. V lost 6 bases and J lost 1, with 18 bases in between. CDR3 nucleotide sequence: TGTGCCAGCAGCCGCCTCACAGGGCCCGGGAACACTGAAGCTTTCTTT. It specifies CASSRLTGPGNTEAFF.

This clonotype has more than one count but fewer than ten. The chain is built from TRBV24-1 and TRBJ2-7; tentatively, D is TRBD1 or TRBD2 (5 bases each). The CDR3 runs to 14 residues. Trimming removed 3 bases at V and 1 base at J, with 9 bases between. The germline V gene has CDR1 KGHDR and CDR2 SFDVKD. In nucleotides, the CDR3 is TGTGCCACCAGTGATACGAGGGGATCCTACGAGCAGTACTTC. This translates into CATSDTRGSYEQYF.

This clonotype has just a few counts. The chain has TRBV11-1 and TRBJ2-1; 10 bases align to TRBD2. V shed 7 bases, J shed 9 bases, and the junction held 6 bases outside the gene matches. This CDR3 comprises 13 residues. CDR1 and CDR2 (germline): SGHAT, FQDESV (reference sequence). DNA of the CDR3: TGTGCCAGCACTAGCGGGAGACGGGGTGAGCAGTTCTTC. Protein sequence: CASTSGRRGEQFF. The whole variable domain, filled in from reference TRBV11-1 and TRBJ2-1, reads EAEVAQSPRYKITEKSQAVAFWCDPISGHATLYWYRQILGQGPELLVQFQDESVVDDSQLPKDRFSAERLKGVDSTLKIQPAELGDSAMYLCASTSGRRGEQFFGPGTRLTVL.

The chain joins TRBV3-1 to TRBJ2-7; the D is unclear. This CDR3 region has 15 residues. In germline, CDR1 is LGHDT, CDR2 YNNKEL (reference sequence). Trimming removed 0 bases at V and 1 base at J, with 10 bases between. The CDR3 spells CASSQDLARSYEQYF. The CDR3 coding sequence is TGTGCCAGCAGCCAAGATCTGGCCCGTTCCTACGAGCAGTACTTC.

This chain links TRBV12-3 or TRBV12-4 with TRBJ2-7, with D tentatively TRBD1 (6 bases). The length of the CDR3 is 14 residues. The V and J ends lost 6 bases and 5 bases respectively, with 17 bases between them. This CDR3 reads CASSPTRQVHEQYF. The CDR3 region has the DNA TGTGCCAGCAGCCCAACCCGACAGGTCCACGAGCAGTACTTC.

This clonotype was found a few times. The V and J genes are TRBV20-1 and TRBJ1-1, with TRBD1 matching over 7 bases. The junction had 7 bases not matched to a gene; V was cut back by 0 bases and J by 9 bases. The germline CDR1 and CDR2 sequences are DFQATT and SNEGSKA (reference sequence). The CDR3 runs to 13 residues. The DNA of the CDR3 is TGCAGTGCTAGAGATCAAGGGGGCTGGAAAGCTTTCTTT. Its protein product is CSARDQGGWKAFF.

This clonotype was seen a handful of times. The V and J genes are TRBV11-2 and TRBJ2-5; 7 bases agree with TRBD1. This CDR3 is built from 17 residues. The V and J ends lost 2 bases and 2 bases, in that order; junction bases with no gene match: 11. Germline V CDR1 and CDR2: SGHAT, FQNNGV. The CDR3 DNA follows: TGTGCCAGCAGCTTACTTGCTGCGACAGGGAGACAAGAGACCCAGTACTTC. This encodes CASSLLAATGRQETQYF. Filled out from reference TRBV11-2 and TRBJ2-5, the complete variable domain reads EAGVAQSPRYKIIEKRQSVAFWCNPISGHATLYWYQQILGQGPKLLIQFQNNGVVDDSQLPKDRFSAERLKGVDSTLKIQPAKLEDSAVYLCASSLLAATGRQETQYFGPGTRLLVL.

The chain is built from TRBV7-2 and TRBJ2-5; 8 nucleotides agree with TRBD1. This CDR3 is built from 18 residues. Germline CDR1 reads SGHTA; CDR2 reads FQGNSA. The J segment lost 2 bases and the V segment lost 2 bases, leaving 13 bases of the junction unmatched. The CDR3: CASSLSRGRGRTQETQYF. The CDR3 nucleotides read TGTGCCAGCAGCTTATCTCGGGGCAGGGGGCGAACGCAAGAGACCCAGTACTTC.

This clonotype has just one count. The rearrangement joins TRBV7-9 to TRBJ1-1; 7 nucleotides match TRBD1. This CDR3 has 16 residues. V gave up 1 base and J gave up 8 bases; unmatched junction bases: 13. CDR1 SEHNR and CDR2 FQNEAQ come from the germline V gene (reference sequence). The CDR3 sequence: CASSLGGTDLKLEAFF. For the CDR3, the DNA is TGTGCCAGCAGCTTAGGAGGGACAGACCTAAAATTAGAAGCTTTCTTT.

The rearrangement joins TRBV7-3 to TRBJ2-3, with 8 bases matching TRBD2. The germline V gene has CDR1 SGHTA and CDR2 FQGTGA. The CDR3 extends over 19 amino acids. Trimming at V came to 1 base and at J to 0 bases, leaving 12 bases not matched to a gene. The CDR3 spells CASSLNPVGSGTSTDTQYF. The CDR3 region has the DNA TGTGCCAGCAGCTTAAACCCCGTGGGTAGCGGGACTAGCACAGATACGCAGTATTTT.

This clonotype was seen more than once but under ten times. The V and J genes are TRBV5-1 and TRBJ2-7, with D perhaps matching TRBD1 or TRBD2 (5 bases each). CDR1 SGHRS and CDR2 YFSETQ come from the germline V gene. The CDR3 spans 13 residues. V gave up 5 bases and J gave up 3 bases, with 12 bases separating them. DNA of the CDR3: TGCGCCAGCAGTTACGGGGCCGGCTACGAGCAGTACTTC. Residues: CASSYGAGYEQYF.

A few counts support this clonotype. The chain is built from TRBV7-3 and TRBJ2-3, with D possibly being TRBD2 (6 bases). V lost 1 base to trimming and J lost 6 bases, with 14 bases between them. This CDR3 is 15 amino acids long. Germline-derived CDR1 and CDR2 are SGHTA and FQGTGA. CDR3 sequence (DNA): TGTGCCAGCAGCTTAAGAGGCGGGACGGCGGATACGCAGTATTTT. This codes for CASSLRGGTADTQYF.

This clonotype was recorded a few times. This sequence joins TRBV7-2 and TRBJ2-1; 9 positions match TRBD2. The CDR3 covers 17 residues. Germline values: CDR1 SGHTA, CDR2 FQGNSA. J was trimmed by 2 bases and V by 0 bases; bases with no gene match: 5. The CDR3 DNA reads TGTGCCAGCAGCTTAGCGCAGGGCGGGGGGGCCTACAATGAGCAGTTCTTC. Its protein product is CASSLAQGGGAYNEQFF.

This clonotype was counted ten times or more. The chain links TRBV4-1 to TRBJ2-5; D ambiguous. V lost 3 bases and J 3 bases, leaving 20 bases between the germline ends. Per germline, CDR1 MGHRA and CDR2 YSYEKL. The CDR3 is 17 amino acids. CDR3 DNA sequence: TGCGCCAGCAGCCAGCCACTCAGTGTCTCGTTCGAAGAGACCCAGTACTTC. Translated: CASSQPLSVSFEETQYF.

This clonotype was found a few times. V is TRBV4-2 and J is TRBJ1-2; 8 nucleotides line up with TRBD1. This CDR3 has 15 residues. Germline trimming cut 3 bases from V and 4 bases from J; bases unmatched to any gene: 7. The V gene's germline CDR1 is LGHNA and CDR2 YNFKEQ. CDR3 DNA: TGTGCCAGCAGCCAGCCGGACAGGGAGAGCTATGGCTACACCTTC. Its protein is CASSQPDRESYGYTF.

The chain has TRBV30 and TRBJ2-7, with 8 bases aligning to TRBD2. CDR1 and CDR2 from the germline V gene are GTSNPN and SVGIG (reference sequence). V was pared by 6 bases and J by 5 bases, with 15 bases of the junction left unmatched. CDR3 length: 15 amino acids. CDR3 in DNA: TGTGCCTGCCTAGGGGCGGGGGGACTTTGGGACGAGCAGTACTTC. Its protein is CACLGAGGLWDEQYF. The whole variable domain, filled in from reference TRBV30 and TRBJ2-7, reads SQTIHQWPATLVQPVGSPLSLECTVEGTSNPNLYWYRQAAGRGLQLLFYSVGIGQISSEVPQNLSASRPQDRQFILSSKKLLLSDSGFYLCACLGAGGLWDEQYFGPGTRLTVT.

The chain couples TRBV2 to TRBJ2-2; 12 bases agree with TRBD1. Losses at the gene ends were 4 bases for V and 5 bases for J; bases not matched to a gene: 5. Germline V gene lookup returns CDR1 SNHLY and CDR2 FYNNEI. This CDR3 has 16 residues. CDR3 region: CASSVQGQGATGELFF. The CDR3 DNA follows: TGTGCCAGCAGTGTACAGGGACAGGGGGCAACCGGGGAGCTGTTTTTT.

This clonotype was observed a few times. The V gene is TRBV20-1, the J gene TRBJ1-1, with D unclear. V lost 0 bases and J 10 bases, leaving 6 bases between the germline ends. Germline lookup yields CDR1 DFQATT and CDR2 SNEGSKA (reference sequence). This CDR3 is built from 10 residues. CDR3 sequence: CSARDTRAFF. CDR3 nucleotides: TGCAGTGCTAGAGATACCCGAGCTTTCTTT.

This clonotype has at least ten counts. V usage is TRBV7-6 and J usage is TRBJ2-5; no clear D. Germline values: CDR1 SGHVS, CDR2 FNYEAQ. This CDR3 spans 14 amino acids. With 5 bases removed from V and 3 bases from J, the gap between germline ends came to 13 bases. The CDR3 region is CASSNPGSEETQYF. In nucleotides, the CDR3 is TGTGCCAGCAGCAATCCGGGTTCCGAAGAGACCCAGTACTTC.

This clonotype was detected many times. V and J are TRBV7-9 and TRBJ2-7, with unresolved D. This CDR3 has 11 residues. Germline CDR1 SEHNR, CDR2 FQNEAQ (reference sequence). V shed 6 bases and J shed 7 bases, with 10 bases lying between them. CDR3 residues: CASSPDREQYF. The CDR3 DNA sequence: TGTGCCAGCAGTCCCGATCGGGAGCAGTACTTC.